Shown below are 30 T cell receptor beta chains from a single sample sequenced in a study of T cells in Graves' hyperthyroidism and ophthalmopathy. TCR beta CDR3 sequences were amplified from RNA transcripts. The TCR CDR3 was amplified in a first-round RT-PCR using the HTBI primer set. TCRdb re-called the multiplex PCR reads through MiXCR, storing one row per CDR3 protein. The sample gives some 600,000 distinct CDR3 sequences, about 15% of which show up once; under 7% is in the top ten. Sequencing used blood. All receptors derive from a woman aged 30 to 39 with Graves' hyperthyroidism that later progressed to Graves' ophthalmopathy.

There are many counts of this clonotype. CDR3 in amino acids: CATSRVGGYFGYTF. The CDR3 DNA reads as TGTGCCACCAGCAGAGTAGGGGGGTATTTTGGCTACACCTTC. The V and J genes are TRBV15 and TRBJ1-2; weak D call: TRBD1 (6 bases). Trimming left V 1 base short and J 7 bases short, with 13 bases between. CDR1 and CDR2 (germline): LNHNV, YYDKDF (reference sequence). This CDR3 is 14 amino acids long.

The J gene is TRBJ2-1, the V gene TRBV19; no firm D call. Germline values: CDR1 LNHDA, CDR2 SQIVND (reference sequence). Trimming removed 5 bases from V and 2 bases from J, with 7 bases in between. The CDR3 extends over 13 amino acids. CDR3: CASSVDTYNEQFF. DNA of the CDR3: TGTGCCAGTAGTGTCGACACCTACAATGAGCAGTTCTTC.

The chain has TRBV5-5 and TRBJ2-7; D not resolved. Germline V lookup: CDR1 SGHKS, CDR2 YYEKEE (reference sequence). This CDR3 is 16 amino acids long. The V end lost 1 base, the J end lost 0 bases, and 14 bases lay between the germline ends. The CDR3 coding sequence is TGTGCCAGCAGCTTGAGTGCCGACACGAACTCCTACGAGCAGTACTTC. Translation gives CASSLSADTNSYEQYF.

With regard to this clonotype: A single base separates this from a much larger clone, so it may be a read error. The V call is TRBV30, the J call TRBJ1-2, with D maybe TRBD1 (6 bases). V lost 5 bases and J 0 bases, leaving 19 bases between the germline ends. CDR3 length: 16 amino acids. Germline values: CDR1 GTSNPN, CDR2 SVGIG (reference sequence). The CDR3 DNA is TGTGCCTGGGGCGGAGGGGGAGGGGACCCTAACTATGGCTACACCTTC. Amino acids: CAWGGGGGDPNYGYTF.

This clonotype was found many times. The chain links TRBV7-9 to TRBJ1-2; a possible D gene is TRBD1 (5 bases). V was clipped by 2 bases and J by 5 bases, with 9 bases between them. There are 13 residues in the CDR3. The germline V gene encodes CDR1 SEHNR and CDR2 FQNEAQ (reference sequence). The CDR3 here is CASSLSSGYGYTF. The DNA of the CDR3 is TGTGCCAGCAGCTTAAGTTCAGGGTATGGCTACACCTTC.

This clonotype was picked up many times. The gene calls are TRBV4-3 and TRBJ2-1; D may be TRBD1 (5 bases). CDR1 is LGHNA and CDR2 is YSLEER in the germline V gene. The ends were cut back, 4 bases at V and 8 bases at J, with 15 bases in the middle. This CDR3 contains 14 residues. As DNA, the CDR3 is TGCGCCAGCAGCCCCCAGGGTGGTTTCGATGAGCAGTTCTTC. This gives the protein CASSPQGGFDEQFF.

In its sample, this clonotype was seen a few times. The chain recombines TRBV10-3 with TRBJ2-3; D possibly uses TRBD1 or TRBD2 (6 bases each). V lost 5 bases to trimming and J lost 6 bases, with 9 bases between them. The CDR3 has 12 amino acids. Germline-derived CDR1 and CDR2 are ENHRY and SYGVKD. CDR3: CAISFGGDTQYF. The CDR3 coding sequence is TGTGCCATCAGTTTCGGGGGCGATACGCAGTATTTT.

This clonotype was detected only a few times. V usage is TRBV9 and J usage is TRBJ2-1; TRBD2 aligns across 7 bases. The CDR3 spans 15 residues. Germline V gene lookup returns CDR1 SGDLS and CDR2 YYNGEE. With 7 bases clipped from V and 3 bases from J, the junction kept 10 bases outside the gene matches. The CDR3 nucleotides read TGTGCCAGCGGGTCCGGGACTACGATCTACAATGAGCAGTTCTTC. Translating gives CASGSGTTIYNEQFF.

V is TRBV2 and J is TRBJ2-5; 13 nucleotides line up with TRBD2. V lost 8 bases to trimming and J lost 14 bases; unmatched junction nucleotides: 8. The CDR3 is 12 amino acids. CDR1 SNHLY and CDR2 FYNNEI come from the germline V gene. The DNA of the CDR3 is TGTGCCAGCTGTGGACTAGCGGGAGAAGGCTACTTC. Protein product: CASCGLAGEGYF.

The rearrangement joins TRBV24-1 to TRBJ2-1; TRBD2 might be the D (6 bases). V lost 4 bases to trimming and J lost 0 bases, with 12 bases between them. The CDR3 loop spans 16 amino acids. Per germline, CDR1 KGHDR and CDR2 SFDVKD. The CDR3 loop reads CATSDSSASSYNEQFF. The CDR3 nucleotides are TGTGCCACCAGTGACTCTAGCGCGAGCTCCTACAATGAGCAGTTCTTC.

This clonotype has only a few counts. The rearrangement links TRBV19 to TRBJ2-2, with D perhaps matching TRBD2 (5 bases). Germline V gives CDR1 LNHDA, CDR2 SQIVND (reference sequence). Trimming took 5 bases from V and 6 from J, leaving 16 bases between them. The CDR3 loop spans 15 amino acids. CDR3 coding DNA: TGTGCCAGTAGTTTTCGTTCGTGGGGAGCCGGGGAGCTGTTTTTT. This translates into CASSFRSWGAGELFF. Together with reference TRBV19 and TRBJ2-2, the CDR3 gives the full variable domain: DGGITQSPKYLFRKEGQNVTLSCEQNLNHDAMYWYRQDPGQGLRLIYYSQIVNDFQKGDIAEGYSVSREKKESFPLTVTSAQKNPTAFYLCASSFRSWGAGELFFGEGSRLTVL.

About this clonotype itself: A junction boundary mismatches the germline segment, possibly from a read error. The V gene is TRBV28, the J gene TRBJ2-1; 8 bases map to TRBD1. The CDR3 is 15 residues long. Germline loops: CDR1 MDHEN, CDR2 SYDVKM. The CDR3 spells CAGRDGQGGSYEQFF. The CDR3, as DNA: TGTGCCGGCAGGGACGGACAGGGAGGAAGTTATGAGCAGTTCTTC.

V usage is TRBV20-1 and J usage is TRBJ2-2, with a tentative D call TRBD2 (5 bases). The germline V gene has CDR1 DFQATT and CDR2 SNEGSKA (reference sequence). The CDR3 contains 13 residues. Trimming took 6 bases from V and 5 from J, leaving 13 bases between them. The CDR3 coding sequence is TGCAGTGCGTCGGAGACGGGAACCGGGGAGCTGTTTTTT. Translated: CSASETGTGELFF.

This clonotype has at least ten counts. DNA of the CDR3: TGCGCCAGCACTGGGGATGGGGAGCTGTTTTTT. This codes for CASTGDGELFF. The chain employs TRBV5-1 and TRBJ2-2, with D uncertain. V was pared by 6 bases and J by 8 bases, with 8 bases between. Looked up from germline, CDR1 is SGHRS and CDR2 is YFSETQ. The CDR3 totals 11 residues.

This clonotype was found many times. The chain uses TRBV30 and TRBJ1-5; D gene unclear. CDR1 and CDR2 from the germline V gene are GTSNPN and SVGIG (reference sequence). V was pared by 0 bases and J by 5 bases, with 8 bases between. This CDR3 comprises 13 residues. The CDR3 nucleotides read TGTGCCTGGAGTGTACCGCCTGATCAGCCCCAGCATTTT. Translating gives CAWSVPPDQPQHF. Combining the CDR3 with reference TRBV30 and TRBJ1-5 gives the whole variable domain SQTIHQWPATLVQPVGSPLSLECTVEGTSNPNLYWYRQAAGRGLQLLFYSVGIGQISSEVPQNLSASRPQDRQFILSSKKLLLSDSGFYLCAWSVPPDQPQHFGDGTRLSIL.

This clonotype appeared many times. This rearrangement joins TRBV28 to TRBJ1-2, with 8 bases identical to TRBD1. J lost 0 bases, V lost 6 bases, and 6 bases had no gene match. The germline gives CDR1 MDHEN, CDR2 SYDVKM. This CDR3 has 15 residues. The CDR3 region has the DNA TGTGCCAGCAGCCCTGACAGGGGAGCTAACTATGGCTACACCTTC. Amino acids: CASSPDRGANYGYTF.

This clonotype was counted at least ten times. The chain carries TRBV6-1 and TRBJ1-3, with D possibly matching TRBD1 (6 bases). The germline V and J ends were trimmed by 8 bases and 0 bases, with 11 bases remaining between them. CDR3 length: 14 residues. Germline-derived CDR1 and CDR2 are MNHNS and SASEGT. In nucleotides, the CDR3 is TGTGCCAGCTGGGACAACCCCTCTGGAAACACCATATATTTT. This sequence encodes CASWDNPSGNTIYF.

This clonotype was counted only a few times. The V gene is TRBV13, the J gene TRBJ2-6, with a tentative D call TRBD1 (6 bases). The CDR3 totals 14 residues. The V and J ends lost 1 base and 12 bases respectively, with 13 bases between them. Germline V lookup: CDR1 PRHDT, CDR2 FYEKMQ (reference sequence). The CDR3 spells CASSLEGGIGVLTF. The CDR3, as DNA: TGTGCCAGCAGCTTAGAAGGGGGAATAGGCGTCCTGACTTTC. The variable domain in full, completed from reference TRBV13 and TRBJ2-6, reads AAGVIQSPRHLIKEKRETATLKCYPIPRHDTVYWYQQGPGQDPQFLISFYEKMQSDKGSIPDRFSAQQFSDYHSELNMSSLELGDSALYFCASSLEGGIGVLTFGAGSRLTVL.

The table lists this clonotype with many counts. V is TRBV20-1 and J is TRBJ2-5; TRBD1 is a possible D gene (6 bases). The CDR3 contains 17 residues. Trimming pared 3 bases from V and 5 bases from J, leaving 25 bases between. The germline V gene has CDR1 DFQATT and CDR2 SNEGSKA (reference sequence). The CDR3 reads CSARDLPPQGRLETQYF. Here the CDR3 DNA reads TGCAGTGCTAGGGACCTTCCTCCACAGGGACGGTTGGAGACCCAGTACTTC.

This clonotype showed up many times. The CDR3 bases are TGTGCCAGCAAGTCGGGGACAGGGGATTTTCAGCCCCAGCATTTT. Its translation is CASKSGTGDFQPQHF. The chain employs TRBV12-3 or TRBV12-4 and TRBJ1-5; 10 positions match TRBD1. This CDR3 spans 15 amino acids. V gave up 7 bases and J gave up 6 bases; unmatched junction bases: 9.

This clonotype was observed many times. The chain joins TRBV6-5 to TRBJ2-7; TRBD2 agrees at 9 bases. Germline CDR1 MNHEY, CDR2 SVGAGI. V gave up 0 bases and J gave up 1 base; unmatched junction bases: 10. The CDR3 contains 18 residues. This CDR3 is CASSYSTGSGSTSYEQYF. CDR3 coding DNA: TGTGCCAGCAGTTACTCGACAGGTAGCGGGAGTACTTCCTACGAGCAGTACTTC.

V gene TRBV30 combines with J gene TRBJ2-2; possibly TRBD2 for D (6 bases). The CDR3 is 14 amino acids. Germline V CDR1 and CDR2: GTSNPN, SVGIG (reference sequence). V lost 5 bases and J 2 bases, leaving 12 bases between the germline ends. The CDR3 loop reads CAWPRDSNTGELFF. The DNA of the CDR3 is TGTGCCTGGCCCCGGGACTCCAACACCGGGGAGCTGTTTTTT.

This clonotype was seen once. The rearrangement uses TRBV29-1 and TRBJ2-2; D remains ambiguous. Trimming took 4 bases from V and 6 from J, leaving 12 bases between them. The CDR3 length is 13 residues. Germline V gives CDR1 SQVTM, CDR2 ANQGSEA. CDR3 residues: CSVGQLLSGELFF. The DNA of the CDR3 is TGCAGCGTTGGCCAGTTATTGTCCGGGGAGCTGTTTTTT.

Ten or more counts support this clonotype. The chain employs TRBV15 and TRBJ2-6; D gene ambiguous. Germline CDR1 and CDR2: LNHNV and YYDKDF (reference sequence). This CDR3 is built from 15 residues. Trimming stripped 5 bases from V and 0 bases from J, with 8 bases between. In nucleotides, the CDR3 is TGTGCCACCAGCCGCTATGGCTCTGGGGCCAACGTCCTGACTTTC. Protein product: CATSRYGSGANVLTF.

This clonotype was seen only a few times. The chain joins TRBV29-1 to TRBJ2-3; D is perhaps TRBD1 (6 bases). CDR3 length equals 14 residues. Germline-derived CDR1 and CDR2 are SQVTM and ANQGSEA. Trimming left V 4 bases short and J 2 bases short, with 13 bases between. CDR3 nucleotide sequence: TGCAGCGTTGCTAGGGGGAGTAACACAGATACGCAGTATTTT. This encodes CSVARGSNTDTQYF.

This clonotype came up many times. The chain has TRBV20-1 and TRBJ2-7, with 9 positions matching TRBD2. The germline V gene encodes CDR1 DFQATT and CDR2 SNEGSKA (reference sequence). V lost 0 bases, J lost 6 bases, and 9 bases stayed unmatched. The CDR3 covers 15 residues. The CDR3 is CSARDRSGRSAEQYF. The CDR3, as DNA: TGCAGTGCTAGAGATCGTAGCGGGAGATCGGCCGAGCAGTACTTC.

This clonotype was detected a few times. The gene calls are TRBV5-1 and TRBJ2-2, with TRBD1 identical over 8 bases. Germline V CDR1 and CDR2: SGHRS, YFSETQ. The V and J ends lost 4 bases and 6 bases, in that order; junction bases with no gene match: 8. This CDR3 is built from 15 residues. DNA for the CDR3: TGCGCCAGCAGCGAGAGGACAGGGCAGCCCGGGGAGCTGTTTTTT. Encoded protein: CASSERTGQPGELFF.

Many counts were recorded for this clonotype. The rearrangement joins TRBV4-3 to TRBJ2-2; TRBD1 aligns across 8 bases. From germline, CDR1 is LGHNA and CDR2 YSLEER. After removal of 2 bases from V and 7 bases from J, the junction contained 6 bases not matched to a gene. CDR3 size: 15 residues. The CDR3 here is CASSQRTGWNGELFF. The CDR3 DNA is TGCGCCAGCAGCCAACGGACAGGGTGGAACGGGGAGCTGTTTTTT.

The table lists this clonotype with many counts. V is TRBV5-1 and J is TRBJ2-7; TRBD1 matches 7 bases. Per the germline V gene, CDR1 is SGHRS and CDR2 is YFSETQ. The CDR3 has 13 amino acids. V gave up 3 bases and J gave up 6 bases; unmatched junction bases: 6. The CDR3 is CASSWGTDGEQYF. CDR3 DNA sequence: TGCGCCAGCAGCTGGGGGACAGACGGCGAGCAGTACTTC.

This chain connects TRBV3-1 to TRBJ2-7; 11 nucleotides match TRBD2. V shed 3 bases, J shed 6 bases, and the junction held 7 bases outside the gene matches. The V gene's germline CDR1 is LGHDT and CDR2 YNNKEL (reference sequence). The CDR3 totals 15 residues. The CDR3 DNA reads TGTGCCAGCAGCCAGGTTCTAGCGGGAGGCCGCGAGCAGTACTTC. This sequence encodes CASSQVLAGGREQYF.